This T cell receptor beta chain derives from a study of shared clonotypes between healthy human individuals. Germline lookup yields CDR1 MGHDK and CDR2 SYGVNS. The CDR3 runs to 13 residues. The trim removed 6 bases at V and 7 bases at J, leaving 8 bases unmatched. TCRdb keeps only in-frame clones here, not all; method: immunoSEQ multiplex PCR. The sample has millions of clones; 85% to 95% are singletons. This clonotype was sampled from a man between 18 and 35 years old in good health. The sample comprised naive CD4+ T cells sorted from blood. The subset is: CD45RA+ positively selected. The chain recombines TRBV25-1 with TRBJ1-1; TRBD1 aligns across 7 bases. The CDR3 region is CASSVTGLGEAFF. The CDR3 coding sequence is TGTGCCAGCAGCGTGACAGGGCTGGGTGAAGCTTTCTTT.